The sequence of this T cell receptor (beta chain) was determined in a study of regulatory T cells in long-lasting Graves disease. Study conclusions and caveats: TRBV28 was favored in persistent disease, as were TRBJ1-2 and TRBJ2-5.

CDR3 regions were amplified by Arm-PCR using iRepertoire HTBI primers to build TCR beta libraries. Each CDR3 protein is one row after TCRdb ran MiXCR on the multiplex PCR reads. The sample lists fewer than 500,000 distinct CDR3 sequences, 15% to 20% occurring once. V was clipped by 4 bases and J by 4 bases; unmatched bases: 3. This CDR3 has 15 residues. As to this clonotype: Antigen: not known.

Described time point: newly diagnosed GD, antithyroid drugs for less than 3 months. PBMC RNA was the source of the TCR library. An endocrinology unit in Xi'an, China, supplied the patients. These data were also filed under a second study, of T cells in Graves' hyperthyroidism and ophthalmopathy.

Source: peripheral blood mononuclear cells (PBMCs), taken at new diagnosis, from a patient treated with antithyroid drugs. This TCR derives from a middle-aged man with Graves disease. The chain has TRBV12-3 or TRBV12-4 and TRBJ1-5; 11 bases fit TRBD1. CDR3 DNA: TGTGCCAGCAGTTCCAGGGACAGGGGGAATCAGCCCCAGCATTTT. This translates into CASSSRDRGNQPQHF.